This T cell receptor (beta chain) came from a study of CD8+ T cells in alopecia areata (dated by TCRdb to 2017 to 2018). Turning to the overall study: Treated patients were enrolled in an open-label pilot trial of oral tofacitinib at 5 to 10 mg twice daily for moderate-to-severe alopecia areata. For the treated patients, the SALT score, which quantifies what percentage of scalp surface area is affected, served as the measure of disease severity. Tofacitinib was given for 6 to 18 months, followed by 6 months of follow-up off drug to assess delayed response and recurrence. Amplification of TCRbeta CDR3 regions was done by immunoSEQ multiplex PCR using 35 Vbeta forward primers and 13 Jbeta reverse primers. Tofacitinib-treated patients had biopsies at baseline and at 4 and 24 weeks of treatment, with a later scalp biopsy in several patients. In both human patients and the C3H/HeJ mouse model, the study applied high-throughput TCRbeta sequencing to look at T cell clonal expansion in alopecia areata. The RNA source kit depended on sample type: the PAXgene miRNA kit for fixed scalp, the miRNeasy kit for PBMCs, and the RNeasy kit for mouse skin. Human TCRbeta sequencing covered scalp tissue and sorted CD4+ and CD8+ peripheral blood T cells from patchy and totalis/universalis alopecia areata patients and healthy controls. Scalp clonality was compared among normal scalp (n=4), patchy alopecia areata scalp (n=8), and alopecia totalis/universalis scalp (n=8).

Libraries were constructed by the immunoSEQ multiplex PCR assay. To provide template for TCR sequencing, every sample had RNA extracted and reverse transcribed into cDNA. First-strand cDNA was synthesized using SuperScript III with a 2:1 mix of oligo-dT and random hexamers. A synthetic immune receptor repertoire was used to assess amplification bias, and residual bias was removed computationally. As for how the authors treated the data: Raw reads were preprocessed for error removal, and CDR3 was defined according to IMGT conventions as running from the conserved cysteine to phenylalanine. Clonality was calculated as 1 minus Shannon entropy normalized by log2 of the number of productive unique TCRs. Whether each scalp clone was CD4 or CD8 was inferred by checking scalp TCRbeta sequences against the CD4 and CD8 repertoires from sorted blood. TCRdb mirrors the immuneACCESS table, restricted to in-frame sequences. Some clones are absent from its copies; in checked studies, under half trace to an unresolved V gene, and the reason for the others is unknown. The DNA was the basis for D and trimming; V, J and clone size are from that table. This sample comprises more than 200,000 clones, 64% of them detected only once. The top ten clonotypes cover around 4.2% of the sample.

The time point label, read with the paper, signifies: 4 weeks on oral tofacitinib. The intended sense of this specimen's treatment or condition label: oral pan-JAK inhibitor, 5-10 mg twice daily. Lesional scalp punch biopsies and peripheral blood were collected from alopecia areata patients. PBMCs were isolated by density centrifugation and stained for CD3, CD4 and CD8, and CD4+ and CD8+ T cells were sorted on a FACSAria. What the work shows at the level of the full study, not this receptor alone: Tofacitinib significantly decreased scalp clonality and the number of expanded CD8+ clones among the top 100 scalp clones. Resident alphabeta T cells in normal human skin are also sequenced, complicating scalp TCR repertoire analysis, unlike mouse skin dominated by gammadelta T cells. Compared with mice, TCR sequences shared between patients were less clear, possibly partly because of HLA diversity across the patient population. Many expanded lesional clones were found to persist in scalp and blood during tofacitinib treatment, and relapse after treatment cessation may be partly explained by this persistence. Because the treated cohort was small and had just a single nonresponder, larger studies are needed to establish links between baseline CD8+ expansion and response. Compared with normal scalp, lesional scalp had higher clonality and more expanded CD8+ clones, particularly in alopecia totalis/universalis, a pattern that suggests antigenic drive.

This clone was seen once. Its antigen remains undetermined. Base quality data are lacking; no much larger clone is found one base away. The receptor's source is a human donor with alopecia areata. The material sequenced was CD4+ T cells sorted from blood, taken at week 4, from a patient treated with tofacitinib.

CDR3 region: CAWSPGQGGGQPQHF. The nucleotide sequence reads as follows: TGTGCCTGGAGTCCCGGACAGGGTGGGGGTCAGCCCCAGCATTTT. The V and J genes are TRBV30 and TRBJ1-5, and 8 bases in between align with TRBD1. CDR1 and CDR2 were assigned from the germline V gene (reference sequence) as GTSNPN and SVGIG. The junction shows trimming of 2 bases on V and 6 bases on J, and the gene matches do not reach 9 bases of it. The CDR3, from cysteine to phenylalanine, totals 15 residues. Only CDR3 DNA remains: 45 bases, in frame from the first base.